This TCR beta chain was obtained from a study of cytomegalovirus exposure and HLA in healthy donors. On the study more broadly: Earlier, 200 million or so T cells were analyzed, and some 120 million unique TCR beta sequences were found among them.

The study ran its PCR with 60 Vbeta and 13 Jbeta primers. Only in-frame clones appear in the TCRdb table, and some are missing; sequencing was by immunoSEQ multiplex PCR. The profile shows 120,000 to 150,000 clones, approximately 80% of them singletons. Overall study findings and caveats: Links to common viral pathogens appeared, in a later analysis, for several of the most significant clusters. At a 0.05 false discovery rate, a later analysis found over 15,000 TCR beta sequences to be associated with HLA alleles.

This clone has a handful of counts. Its antigen is not known. Germline assignment: CDR1 SNHLY and CDR2 FYNNEI. V was cut by 9 bases and J by 4 bases, with 13 bases left in between. The CDR3 spans 12 residues. The sequenced material came from PBMCs. The clonotype comes from a man aged 25-45 years in good health and CMV-seropositive. The rearrangement links TRBV2 to TRBJ2-7; D remains unclear. The CDR3 is CASTGDRYEQYF. The DNA for the CDR3 is TGTGCCAGTACCGGAGACCGATACGAGCAGTACTTC.